A single sample is the source of the 26 T cell receptor beta chains below, sequenced in a study of T-cell memory formation after mild COVID-19. TCRdb used MiXCR to reprocess the 5' RACE reads, holding one entry per CDR3 protein. The sample yields approximately 340,000 distinct CDR3 sequences, approximately 13% seen once. Sequencing input: PBMCs or a T cell subset sorted from them (not recorded which). The receptor source for this set is a man younger than 30 who had mild COVID-19 (a few samples of this study predate the infection). Cell type and time point are not known.

The J gene is TRBJ2-2, the V gene TRBV12-3 or TRBV12-4; no reliable D call. Trimming removed 8 bases at V and 4 bases at J, with 11 bases between. CDR3 size: 13 residues. This CDR3 is CASSVFSTGELFF. CDR3 DNA sequence: TGTGCCAGCTCAGTTTTTAGCACCGGGGAGCTGTTTTTT.

In this sample, this clonotype turned up a few times. The junction departs from the called germline gene at one end, perhaps through a read error. This chain joins TRBV29-1 and TRBJ2-1; no clear D gene. The CDR3 is 15 amino acids. The germline gives CDR1 SQVTM, CDR2 ANQGSEA. The CDR3 here is CSVELWSSSFNEQFF. DNA of the CDR3: TGCAGCGTTGAGTTGTGGAGTTCCTCCTTCAATGAGCAGTTCTTC.

This clonotype showed up just a few times. The rearrangement joins TRBV10-3 to TRBJ2-7; D may correspond to TRBD1 or TRBD2 (5 bases each). V gave up 6 bases and J gave up 5 bases, with 11 bases separating them. This CDR3 has 12 amino acids. Germline loops: CDR1 ENHRY, CDR2 SYGVKD. CDR3 sequence (DNA): TGTGCCATCAGCCCCGGGGCAGACGAGCAGTACTTC. It is translated as CAISPGADEQYF.

The chain has TRBV6-1 and TRBJ2-7; D may be TRBD1 (5 bases). The germline V and J ends were trimmed by 4 bases and 3 bases, with 10 bases remaining between them. The CDR3 is made up of 13 amino acids. In germline, CDR1 is MNHNS, CDR2 SASEGT. CDR3 protein: CASSADRHYEQYV. The CDR3 region has the DNA TGTGCCAGCAGTGCCGACAGACACTACGAGCAGTACGTC.

This clonotype has only a few counts. The V call is TRBV10-3, the J call TRBJ2-5, with a tentative D call TRBD1 (6 bases). The CDR3 length is 16 residues. Trimming stripped 2 bases from V and 5 bases from J, with 18 bases between. Per germline, CDR1 ENHRY and CDR2 SYGVKD. This CDR3 reads CAISEDSGTLSETQYF. The CDR3 DNA sequence: TGTGCCATCAGTGAGGATTCCGGGACACTAAGCGAGACCCAGTACTTC.

This chain uses TRBV4-3 with TRBJ2-1; 7 bases agree with TRBD2. The CDR3 loop spans 15 amino acids. The trim removed 0 bases at V and 6 bases at J, leaving 5 bases unmatched. Germline assignment: CDR1 LGHNA and CDR2 YSLEER. CDR3 sequence reads: CASSQDGSSGNEQFF. The CDR3, as DNA: TGCGCCAGCAGCCAAGATGGATCTAGCGGCAATGAGCAGTTCTTC.

This clonotype has just a few counts. The V gene is TRBV4-1, the J gene TRBJ2-5, with 13 nucleotides matching TRBD2. The CDR3 runs to 19 residues. J gave up 1 base and V 4 bases, and 12 bases lay outside the gene matches. CDR1 MGHRA and CDR2 YSYEKL come from the germline V gene. Here the CDR3 DNA reads TGCGCCAGCAGCCGAAGGACTAGCGGGGGAAGGCTCTCCCAAGAGACCCAGTACTTC. Translated, it gives CASSRRTSGGRLSQETQYF.

The J gene is TRBJ1-6, the V gene TRBV9, with D unclear. Trimming shortened V by 0 bases and J by 2 bases, and 6 bases separated the two germline ends. The germline gives CDR1 SGDLS, CDR2 YYNGEE. The CDR3 extends over 15 amino acids. The CDR3: CASSVGATYNSPLHF. The CDR3 region has the DNA TGTGCCAGCAGCGTAGGGGCTACCTATAATTCACCCCTCCACTTT.

CDR3 bases: TGTGCCAGCAGCTTAATGGCAGGAGGTAATTCACCCCTCCACTTT. It specifies CASSLMAGGNSPLHF. The chain is built from TRBV7-3 and TRBJ1-6; D unresolved. CDR1 SGHTA and CDR2 FQGTGA come from the germline V gene. This CDR3 spans 15 amino acids. V lost 1 base and J 6 bases, leaving 10 bases between the germline ends.

The V gene is TRBV9, the J gene TRBJ1-2; weak D call: TRBD1 (5 bases). V was trimmed by 3 bases and J by 3 bases, leaving 9 bases between them. The CDR3 is made up of 13 amino acids. Germline lookup yields CDR1 SGDLS and CDR2 YYNGEE. The CDR3 is CASSADSYYGYTF. For the CDR3, the DNA is TGTGCCAGCAGCGCAGACAGTTACTATGGCTACACCTTC.

The CDR3 DNA sequence: TGTGCCAGCAGCTTAGAACGATGGACCGGGGAGCTGTTTTTT. It translates to CASSLERWTGELFF. J is TRBJ2-2 and V is TRBV11-2; no firm D call. Trimming cost V 0 bases and J 5 bases, with 7 bases left between them. Germline loops: CDR1 SGHAT, CDR2 FQNNGV. The CDR3 loop spans 14 amino acids.

This clonotype was detected ten times or more. This rearrangement joins TRBV7-8 to TRBJ2-1, with D perhaps assigned TRBD1 or TRBD2 (6 bases each). The germline CDR1 and CDR2 sequences are SGHVS and FQNEAQ. The ends were cut back, 4 bases at V and 3 bases at J, with 19 bases in the middle. The CDR3 has 17 amino acids. CDR3 amino acids: CASSSSYTGANYNEQFF. The CDR3, as DNA: TGTGCCAGCAGCTCTAGCTACACGGGGGCCAACTACAATGAGCAGTTCTTC.

In its sample, this clonotype was seen a few times. The J gene is TRBJ2-5, the V gene TRBV12-3 or TRBV12-4; possible D gene TRBD2, 5 bases. The CDR3 length is 14 residues. V lost 8 bases and J lost 5, with 18 bases in between. The CDR3 loop is CASFSGLPGETQYF. The CDR3 DNA reads TGTGCCAGCTTTTCAGGCCTTCCGGGGGAGACCCAGTACTTC.

This clonotype was found many times. The rearrangement uses TRBV3-1 and TRBJ2-5, with 11 bases lining up with TRBD2. Germline loops: CDR1 LGHDT, CDR2 YNNKEL (reference sequence). The CDR3 loop spans 16 amino acids. V shed 1 base, J shed 5 bases, and the junction held 6 bases outside the gene matches. The CDR3 DNA reads TGTGCCAGCAGCCAAGGTGAGGGACTAGCGGATGAGACCCAGTACTTC. This sequence encodes CASSQGEGLADETQYF.

This clonotype occurred a few times. The chain employs TRBV5-1 and TRBJ2-2, with D tentatively TRBD2 (5 bases). This CDR3 has 16 amino acids. Germline CDR1 and CDR2: SGHRS and YFSETQ. Trimming shortened V by 0 bases and J by 4 bases, and 13 bases separated the two germline ends. CDR3 sequence reads: CASSLAGVPGTGELFF. The CDR3 DNA sequence: TGCGCCAGCAGCTTGGCCGGGGTTCCAGGCACCGGGGAGCTGTTTTTT. Filled out from reference TRBV5-1 and TRBJ2-2, the complete variable domain reads KAGVTQTPRYLIKTRGQQVTLSCSPISGHRSVSWYQQTPGQGLQFLFEYFSETQRNKGNFPGRFSGRQFSNSRSEMNVSTLELGDSALYLCASSLAGVPGTGELFFGEGSRLTVL.

This clonotype was observed a few times. The V call is TRBV3-1, the J call TRBJ2-5, with 9 bases identical to TRBD1. The CDR3 covers 15 residues. J was trimmed by 5 bases and V by 5 bases; bases with no gene match: 9. The V gene's germline CDR1 is LGHDT and CDR2 YNNKEL (reference sequence). Here the CDR3 DNA reads TGTGCCAGCAGCTTCGGGACAGGGAGTAGGGAGACCCAGTACTTC. Translated: CASSFGTGSRETQYF.

V gene TRBV6-1 combines with J gene TRBJ2-7, with D uncertain. The length of the CDR3 is 13 residues. V was trimmed by 4 bases and J by 7 bases, leaving 14 bases between them. Looked up from germline, CDR1 is MNHNS and CDR2 is SASEGT. CDR3 sequence: CASSGTTSREQYV. The CDR3, as DNA: TGTGCCAGCAGTGGGACCACCTCCAGGGAGCAGTACGTC.

This sequence joins TRBV21-1 and TRBJ2-7; the table's D call TRBD1 went unverified against the DNA. TRBV21-1 is classified as a pseudogene. The CDR3 extends over 13 amino acids. CDR3 in amino acids: CASSREGAYEQYF. CDR3 bases: TGTGCCAGCAGCCGTGAGGGGGCATACGAGCAGTACTTC.

This clonotype was counted at least ten times. This chain uses TRBV24-1 with TRBJ2-3; 8 nucleotides match TRBD2. J lost 3 bases, V lost 4 bases, and 8 bases had no gene match. CDR3 length equals 16 residues. Germline CDR1 KGHDR, CDR2 SFDVKD. The CDR3 DNA is TGTGCCACCAGTGAATCCGGACTAGCTCGGACAGATACGCAGTATTTT. It translates to CATSESGLARTDTQYF.

This chain connects TRBV10-3 to TRBJ2-5, with 11 positions matching TRBD1. Trimming at V came to 2 bases and at J to 5 bases, leaving 4 bases not matched to a gene. The germline V gene encodes CDR1 ENHRY and CDR2 SYGVKD. This CDR3 comprises 15 residues. The CDR3 is CAISEGTGGLETQYF. CDR3 DNA: TGTGCCATCAGTGAGGGGACAGGGGGATTGGAGACCCAGTACTTC.

The V call is TRBV5-1, the J call TRBJ1-1; TRBD1 is a possible D gene (5 bases). Germline CDR1 reads SGHRS; CDR2 reads YFSETQ. Trimming removed 0 bases from V and 0 bases from J, with 18 bases in between. This CDR3 is built from 18 residues. CDR3 region: CASSLGLGSGPLNTEAFF. The CDR3 region has the DNA TGCGCCAGCAGCTTGGGATTGGGGTCGGGACCTTTGAACACTGAAGCTTTCTTT.

This clonotype has only a few counts. CDR3 region: CSARGDGSSYEQYF. In nucleotides, the CDR3 is TGCAGTGCTAGAGGCGACGGGAGCTCCTACGAGCAGTACTTC. This chain uses TRBV20-1 with TRBJ2-7; D perhaps matches TRBD2 (6 bases). The CDR3 length is 14 residues. The V and J ends lost 1 base and 0 bases respectively, with 10 bases between them. From germline, CDR1 is DFQATT and CDR2 SNEGSKA (reference sequence).

This clonotype was counted only a few times. The rearrangement links TRBV7-2 to TRBJ2-6; D is undetermined. Trimming cost V 7 bases and J 3 bases, with 10 bases left between them. The CDR3 contains 14 residues. Germline V gives CDR1 SGHTA, CDR2 FQGNSA. CDR3 coding DNA: TGTGCCAGCACTTCTCATGGTGGGGCCAACGTCCTGACTTTC. It codes for CASTSHGGANVLTF.

This clonotype has only a few counts. The V and J genes are TRBV7-9 and TRBJ1-2; D uncertain. The CDR3 is made up of 16 amino acids. The germline V and J ends were trimmed by 5 bases and 2 bases, with 18 bases remaining between them. Germline loops: CDR1 SEHNR, CDR2 FQNEAQ (reference sequence). CDR3 region: CASSPPSVALNYGYTF. The CDR3 region has the DNA TGTGCCAGCAGCCCCCCCTCGGTGGCTCTCAACTATGGCTACACCTTC. Full variable domain (missing parts from reference TRBV7-9 and TRBJ1-2): DTGVSQNPRHKITKRGQNVTFRCDPISEHNRLYWYRQTLGQGPEFLTYFQNEAQLEKSRLLSDRFSAERPKGSFSTLEIQRTEQGDSAMYLCASSPPSVALNYGYTFGSGTRLTVV.

The CDR3 is CASSQDLGQYGQPQHF. CDR3 sequence (DNA): TGCGCCAGCAGCCAAGATCTCGGTCAGTATGGACAGCCCCAGCATTTT. V usage is TRBV4-1 and J usage is TRBJ1-5; the D is unclear. Germline V gene sequence: CDR1 MGHRA, CDR2 YSYEKL. V lost 0 bases and J 7 bases, leaving 16 bases between the germline ends. The CDR3 is made up of 16 amino acids.

The rearrangement links TRBV10-3 to TRBJ2-7; the D gene could be TRBD1 or TRBD2 (5 bases each). Trimming left V 4 bases short and J 2 bases short, with 15 bases between. The CDR3 length is 15 residues. The germline V gene encodes CDR1 ENHRY and CDR2 SYGVKD. The CDR3 region is CAISVGATPAYEQYV. DNA for the CDR3: TGTGCCATCAGTGTCGGGGCCACGCCGGCCTACGAGCAGTACGTC.